This TCR beta chain was found in a study of blood T cell repertoires in COVID-19. The wider study: Both acute and convalescent COVID-19 samples were obtained from the United States, Italy and Spain. T cells, B-cell-depleted T cells, or PBMCs supplied cDNA or gDNA.

In the original workflow: Cell counts per sample came from amplifying reference gene primers. Sequencing was performed with immunoSEQ multiplex PCR; in TCRdb, only in-frame clones are kept and a portion is missing. That table supplies the V and J calls and clone size; D and trimming were determined from the DNA. Of around 180,000 clones in the sample, approximately 90% were seen once. This CDR3 is 13 amino acids long. The chain recombines TRBV21-1 with TRBJ2-7; the D segment call TRBD2 is taken from the table without a DNA check. TRBV21-1 is a pseudogene. Sequenced sample: peripheral blood. This clonotype originated in a woman in her 30s with active or convalescent COVID-19. As DNA, the CDR3 is TGTGCCAGCAGCAACCCCGGGCGGGGCGAGCAGTACTTC. Translation: CASSNPGRGEQYF.